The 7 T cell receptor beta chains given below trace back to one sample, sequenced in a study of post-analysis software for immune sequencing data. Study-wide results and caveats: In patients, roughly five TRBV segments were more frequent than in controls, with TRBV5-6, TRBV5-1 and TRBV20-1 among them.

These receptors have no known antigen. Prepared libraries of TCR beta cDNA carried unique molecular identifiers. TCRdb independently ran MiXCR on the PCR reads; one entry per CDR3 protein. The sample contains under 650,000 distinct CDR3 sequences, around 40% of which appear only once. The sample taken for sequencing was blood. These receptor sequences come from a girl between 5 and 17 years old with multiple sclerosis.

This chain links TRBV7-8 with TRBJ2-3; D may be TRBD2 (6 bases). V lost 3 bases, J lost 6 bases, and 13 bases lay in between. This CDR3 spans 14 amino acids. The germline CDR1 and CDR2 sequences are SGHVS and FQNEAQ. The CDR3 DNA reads TGTGCCAGCAGCTTGGAGGGAGCCGGCGATACGCAGTATTTT. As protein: CASSLEGAGDTQYF.

The CDR3 coding sequence is TGTGCCATCAGTGACCCTAGCGACAGGGACGTAACCTATGGCTACACCTTC. Translating it yields CAISDPSDRDVTYGYTF. The V call is TRBV10-3, the J call TRBJ1-2; 7 bases are shared with TRBD1. The trim removed 3 bases at V and 4 bases at J, leaving 14 bases unmatched. CDR1 ENHRY and CDR2 SYGVKD come from the germline V gene. This CDR3 comprises 17 residues.

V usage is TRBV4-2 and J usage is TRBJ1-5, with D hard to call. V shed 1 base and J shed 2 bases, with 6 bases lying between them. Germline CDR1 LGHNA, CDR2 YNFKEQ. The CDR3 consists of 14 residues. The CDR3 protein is CASSQVGGNQPQHF. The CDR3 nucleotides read TGTGCCAGCAGCCAAGTCGGGGGCAATCAGCCCCAGCATTTT.

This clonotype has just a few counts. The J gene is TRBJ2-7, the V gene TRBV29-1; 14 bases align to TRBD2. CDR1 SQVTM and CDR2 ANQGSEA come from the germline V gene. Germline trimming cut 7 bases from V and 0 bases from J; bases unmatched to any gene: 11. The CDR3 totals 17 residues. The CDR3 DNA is TGCAGCGCCGGACTAGCGGGAGGTAGGCACACCTCCTACGAGCAGTACTTC. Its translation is CSAGLAGGRHTSYEQYF.

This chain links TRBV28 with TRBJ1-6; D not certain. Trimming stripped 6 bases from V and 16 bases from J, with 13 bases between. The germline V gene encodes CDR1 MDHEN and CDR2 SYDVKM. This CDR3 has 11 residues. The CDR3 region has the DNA TGTGCCAGCAGCCTCGGATGGGGTCTCCACTTT. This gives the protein CASSLGWGLHF.

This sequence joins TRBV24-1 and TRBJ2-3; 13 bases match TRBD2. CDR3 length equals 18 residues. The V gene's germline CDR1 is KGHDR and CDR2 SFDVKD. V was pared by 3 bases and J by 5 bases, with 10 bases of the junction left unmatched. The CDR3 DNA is TGTGCCACCAGTGATCCGCTACTAGCGGGAGGGATTGGAGATACGCAGTATTTT. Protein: CATSDPLLAGGIGDTQYF.

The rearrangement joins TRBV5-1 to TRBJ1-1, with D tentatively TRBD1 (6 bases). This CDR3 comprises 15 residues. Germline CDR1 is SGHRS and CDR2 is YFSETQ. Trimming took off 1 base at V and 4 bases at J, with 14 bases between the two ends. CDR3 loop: CASSLTGKGSTEAFF. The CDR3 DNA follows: TGCGCCAGCAGCTTGACAGGGAAAGGCAGCACTGAAGCTTTCTTT. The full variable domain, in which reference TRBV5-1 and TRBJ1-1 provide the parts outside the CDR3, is KAGVTQTPRYLIKTRGQQVTLSCSPISGHRSVSWYQQTPGQGLQFLFEYFSETQRNKGNFPGRFSGRQFSNSRSEMNVSTLELGDSALYLCASSLTGKGSTEAFFGQGTRLTVV.